This T cell receptor beta chain comes out of a study of blood T cell repertoires in COVID-19. Turning to the study itself: Italy, Spain and the United States were the sources of the convalescent and acute COVID-19 samples. Sample material is recorded as cDNA or gDNA derived from T cells, B-cell-depleted T cells, or PBMCs.

The germline V gene has CDR1 LGHNA and CDR2 YNFKEQ. V was pared by 0 bases and J by 5 bases, with 9 bases between. The CDR3 has 14 amino acids. Authors' processing steps: For nucleated cells, counts were estimated from reference gene primer amplification. Assay used: immunoSEQ multiplex PCR; TCRdb lists only in-frame clones, some missing. The DNA was the basis for D and trimming; V, J and clone size are from that table. The data hold roughly 220,000 clones, with around 82% observed a single time. The source of this sequence is a woman aged 55-70 years with acute or convalescent COVID-19. The V call is TRBV4-2, the J call TRBJ2-3; D ambiguous. The source material was peripheral blood. CDR3 region: CASSQDFQKDTQYF. The CDR3 DNA is TGTGCCAGCAGCCAAGATTTTCAAAAAGATACGCAGTATTTT.